The rows below give T cell receptor beta chains drawn from one sample of a study of tumor-infiltrating lymphocytes in localized non-small cell lung cancer. TCRdb's copy holds only in-frame clones and misses some; the assay was immunoSEQ multiplex PCR. The sample yields some 15,000 clones, approximately 85% seen once. What was sequenced was lung tumor tissue. These receptors were obtained from a human donor with non-small cell lung cancer. Both conserved end residues are part of each CDR3. D genes are given only for firm matches. Expanded clones get a size class; other rows say once, few or many, or leave the size out.

V gene	J gene	clone size	D gene	CDR3 DNA	CDR3 protein
TRBV6-1	TRBJ1-1	-	-	TGTGCCAGCAGTTTCGGGACAATCACTGAAGCTTTCTTT	CASSFGTITEAFF
TRBV7-8	TRBJ1-2	-	-	TGTGCCAGCAGCCCCCCCGGGACACCAAACTATGGCTACACCTTC	CASSPPGTPNYGYTF
TRBV6-4	TRBJ2-7	-	-	TGTGCCAGCAGTGTGTTTCCGGGGGAAAAGCAGTACTTC	CASSVFPGEKQYF
TRBV2	TRBJ1-2	-	-	TGTGCCAGCAGCGCCCTGGGGGCAGGACCTAACTATGGCTACACCTTC	CASSALGAGPNYGYTF
TRBV27	TRBJ2-5	-	-	TGTGCCAGCAGTCCCTATTACCAAGAGACCCAGTACTTC	CASSPYYQETQYF
TRBV2	TRBJ1-5	-	-	TGTGCCAGCAGTCCAGAAGAGACAGGCCTCTATAGCAATCAGCCCCAGCATTTT	CASSPEETGLYSNQPQHF
TRBV5-1	TRBJ2-5	-	TRBD2	TGCGCCAGCAGCGGCGGGACTAGCGGGGTCCAAGAGACCCAGTACTTC	CASSGGTSGVQETQYF
TRBV6-1	TRBJ1-2	medium-sized	-	TGTGCCAGCAGTGAGGGAACCTATGGCTACACCTTC	CASSEGTYGYTF
TRBV27	TRBJ1-5	few	-	TGTGCCAGCAGTTTTGGGCAGGGCGGTCAGCCCCAGCATTTT	CASSFGQGGQPQHF
TRBV5-4	TRBJ2-7	few	-	TGTGCCAGCAGCGCGGGACCCGTCTACGAGCAGTACTTC	CASSAGPVYEQYF
TRBV30	TRBJ2-7	-	-	TGTGCCTGGAGTGGGCCGGAGTACGAGCAGTACTTC	CAWSGPEYEQYF
TRBV6-6	TRBJ2-5	-	TRBD1	TGTGCCAGCAGGACCAACAGGGGGCTGACCCAGTACTTC	CASRTNRGLTQYF
TRBV14	TRBJ2-2	-	-	TGTGCCAGCAGCCTTTTACAGGGAAACACCGGGGAGCTGTTTTTT	CASSLLQGNTGELFF
TRBV4-1	TRBJ1-4	-	-	TGCGCCAGCAGCCGAGACAGTCTTAATGAAAAACTGTTTTTT	CASSRDSLNEKLFF
TRBV10-3	TRBJ2-1	-	-	TGTGCCATCAGTGAGTCGGGGGCCGACAATGAGCAGTTCTTC	CAISESGADNEQFF
TRBV6-1	TRBJ1-2	-	TRBD1	TGTGCCAGCAGTGAAGAGGGACAGGGGGACTATGGCTACACCTTC	CASSEEGQGDYGYTF
TRBV28	TRBJ1-1	-	-	TGTGCCAGCAGCCCCAGGACTGAAGCTTTCTTT	CASSPRTEAFF
TRBV5-1	TRBJ2-7	few	-	TGCGCCAGCAGCTTGGACAATTCCTACGAGCAGTACTTC	CASSLDNSYEQYF
TRBV18	TRBJ1-4	once	-	TGTGCCAGCTCACCAGAGGTCCGGGGTGAAAAACTGTTTTTT	CASSPEVRGEKLFF
TRBV11-3	TRBJ2-3	-	-	TGTGCCAGCAGCTTAGGTAGGGGCACAGATACGCAGTATTTT	CASSLGRGTDTQYF
TRBV11-2	TRBJ1-1	-	TRBD1	TGTGCCAGCAGCTTAGTGCCAGGGGGCTTTGCTGAAGCTTTCTTT	CASSLVPGGFAEAFF
TRBV7-3	TRBJ1-2	once	-	TGTGCCAGCAGCGAAGGATATAACCATGGCTACACCTTC	CASSEGYNHGYTF
TRBV5-1	TRBJ1-1	once	-	TGCGCCAGCAGCCCCGGGACCCCGAACACTGAAGCTTTCTTT	CASSPGTPNTEAFF
TRBV9	TRBJ2-5	-	TRBD2	TGTGCCAGCACCCCAGCGGGGCGGAGTCAAGAGACCCAGTACTTC	CASTPAGRSQETQYF
TRBV30	TRBJ1-5	-	TRBD1	TGTGCCTGGAGCCCTCCGACAGGGGAGCAGCCCCAGCATTTT	CAWSPPTGEQPQHF
TRBV13	TRBJ1-4	-	-	TGTGCCAGCAGCTTACGGGGGCTGGGTGAAAAACTGTTTTTT	CASSLRGLGEKLFF
TRBV9	TRBJ1-1	-	TRBD1	TGTGCCAGCAGCATATCGACAGGGACTGAAGCTTTCTTT	CASSISTGTEAFF
TRBV9	TRBJ2-5	-	-	TGTGCCAGCAGCGTAGGACAGAGTGTGGGAGAGACCCAGTACTTC	CASSVGQSVGETQYF
TRBV12-5	TRBJ1-3	-	-	TGTGCTAGTGGTGGGAATGAGGGTACCATATATTTT	CASGGNEGTIYF
TRBV28	TRBJ1-5	-	TRBD1	TGTGCCAGCACTCCGACAGGGTGGGATCAGCCCCAGCATTTT	CASTPTGWDQPQHF
TRBV11-2	TRBJ2-7	few	-	TGTGCCAGCAGCTTAGGGCCAGCGGATTACTACGAGCAGTACTTC	CASSLGPADYYEQYF